The 2 T cell receptor beta chains in this list originate from one sample, sequenced in a study of beta chain features in type 1 diabetes. The isolated RNA, all of it, was reverse transcribed, so expressed TCRB transcripts were what got sequenced. Produced via immunoSEQ multiplex PCR; TCRdb's table is partial and in-frame only. This repertoire shows 330,000 or so clones, roughly 21% found once; its top ten account for around 0.04%. The sample was naive CD4+ T cells from blood. Source of these receptors: a woman under 30 in good health.

A few counts support this clone. The CDR3 here is CASSRGGVYGYTF. CDR3 bases: TGTGCCAGCAGCCGCGGAGGGGTTTATGGCTACACCTTC. The chain links TRBV14 to TRBJ1-2, with a weak D call TRBD1 (5 bases). The CDR3 spans 13 residues. Germline CDR1 SGHDN, CDR2 FVKESK. V lost 4 bases and J lost 5, with 11 bases in between. The entire variable domain, with the rest obtained from reference TRBV14 and TRBJ1-2, is as follows: EAGVTQFPSHSVIEKGQTVTLRCDPISGHDNLYWYRRVMGKEIKFLLHFVKESKQDESGMPNNRFLAERTGGTYSTLKVQPAELEDSGVYFCASSRGGVYGYTFGSGTRLTVV.

The sample holds a few counts of this clone. V is TRBV19 and J is TRBJ2-1; 7 positions match TRBD2. Trimming took 7 bases from V and 9 from J; bases not matched to a gene: 12. The germline V gene encodes CDR1 LNHDA and CDR2 SQIVND (reference sequence). The CDR3 contains 14 residues. The DNA of the CDR3 is TGTGCCAGTACCGCGACCCGAGGGGAGGGTGAGCAGTTCTTC. Encoded protein: CASTATRGEGEQFF.